One T cell receptor (beta chain) is described in this entry. The antigen is unknown. The record originates from a study of beta chain features in type 1 diabetes. Study context: The patient and healthy donor groups were comparable for age, gender and cell yields. Study results and limitations: People with Type 1 diabetes carried modestly yet significantly shorter TCRB CDR3s in all four CD4+ subsets. In comparison with healthy donors, patients had naive, central memory and Treg TCRB repertoires that appeared more similar.

A heparinised blood draw that averaged about 0.11 L was obtained once from each donor. Germline loops: CDR1 SGHTA, CDR2 FQGNSA. This CDR3 has 15 amino acids. Trimming removed 3 bases from V and 3 bases from J, with 15 bases in between. Expressed TCRB transcripts got sequenced, as all isolated RNA was reverse transcribed. Only in-frame clones appear in the TCRdb table, and some are missing; sequencing was by immunoSEQ multiplex PCR. The data show approximately 170,000 clones, almost 8% seen once. The specimen sequenced was central memory CD4+ T cells from blood. The clonotype comes from a man between 18 and 35 years old with type 1 diabetes. The chain recombines TRBV7-2 with TRBJ2-7; possibly TRBD1 for D (7 bases). The CDR3 bases are TGTGCCAGCAGCTTTAGTCGACAGGGAGGCTACGAGCAGTACTTC. Translation: CASSFSRQGGYEQYF. The variable domain in full, completed from reference TRBV7-2 and TRBJ2-7, reads GAGVSQSPSNKVTEKGKDVELRCDPISGHTALYWYRQSLGQGLEFLIYFQGNSAPDKSGLPSDRFSAERTGGSVSTLTIQRTQQEDSAVYLCASSFSRQGGYEQYFGPGTRLTVT.